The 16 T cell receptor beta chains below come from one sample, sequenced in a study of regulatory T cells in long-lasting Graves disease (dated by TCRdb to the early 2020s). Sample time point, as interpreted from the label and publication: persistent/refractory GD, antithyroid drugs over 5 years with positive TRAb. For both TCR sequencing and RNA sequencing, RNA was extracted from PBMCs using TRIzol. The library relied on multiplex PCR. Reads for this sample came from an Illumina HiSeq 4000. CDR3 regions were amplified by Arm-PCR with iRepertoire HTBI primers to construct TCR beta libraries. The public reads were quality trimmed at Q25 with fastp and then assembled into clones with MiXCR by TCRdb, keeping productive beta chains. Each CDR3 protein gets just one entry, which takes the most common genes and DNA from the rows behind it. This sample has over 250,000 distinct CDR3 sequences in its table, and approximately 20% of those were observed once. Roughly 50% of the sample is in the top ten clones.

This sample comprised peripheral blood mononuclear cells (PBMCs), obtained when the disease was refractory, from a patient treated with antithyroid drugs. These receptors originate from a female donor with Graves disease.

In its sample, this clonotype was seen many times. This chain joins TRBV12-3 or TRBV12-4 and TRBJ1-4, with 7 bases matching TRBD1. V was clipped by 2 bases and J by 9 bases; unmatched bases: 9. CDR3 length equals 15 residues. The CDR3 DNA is TGTGCCAGCAGTTTATTGACAGGGCCACAGCAAAAACTGTTTTTT. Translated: CASSLLTGPQQKLFF.

The CDR3 coding sequence is TGTGCCAGCAGCTTATGGGCCCAGGGCGCCTACAATGAGCAGTTCTTC. This encodes CASSLWAQGAYNEQFF. The chain has TRBV7-8 and TRBJ2-1; perhaps TRBD1 as D (5 bases). This CDR3 is 16 amino acids long. Germline-derived CDR1 and CDR2 are SGHVS and FQNEAQ. Trimming took off 2 bases at V and 2 bases at J, with 13 bases between the two ends. The whole variable domain, remainder taken from reference TRBV7-8 and TRBJ2-1, is GAGVSQSPRYKVAKRGQDVALRCDPISGHVSLFWYQQALGQGPEFLTYFQNEAQLDKSGLPSDRFFAERPEGSVSTLKIQRTQQEDSAVYLCASSLWAQGAYNEQFFGPGTRLTVL.

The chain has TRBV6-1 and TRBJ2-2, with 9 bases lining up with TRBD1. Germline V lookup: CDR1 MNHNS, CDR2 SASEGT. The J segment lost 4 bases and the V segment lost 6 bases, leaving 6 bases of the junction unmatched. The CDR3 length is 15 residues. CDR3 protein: CASRTGTGITGELFF. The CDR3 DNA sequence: TGTGCCAGCAGGACCGGGACAGGGATCACCGGGGAGCTGTTTTTT.

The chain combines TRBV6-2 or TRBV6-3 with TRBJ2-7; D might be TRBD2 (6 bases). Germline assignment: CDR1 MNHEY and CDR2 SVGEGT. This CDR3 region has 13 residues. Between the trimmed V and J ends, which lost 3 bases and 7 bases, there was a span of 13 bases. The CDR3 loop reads CASSYGGSGEQYF. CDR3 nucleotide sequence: TGTGCCAGCAGTTATGGAGGGTCTGGTGAGCAGTACTTC.

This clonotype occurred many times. CDR3 sequence reads: CASSYSSAGSVGNEKLFF. As DNA, the CDR3 is TGTGCCAGCAGTTACTCTTCGGCAGGGAGTGTGGGTAATGAAAAACTGTTTTTT. The chain joins TRBV6-5 to TRBJ1-4, with D maybe TRBD1 (5 bases). The CDR3 sequence is 18 residues long. V was trimmed by 0 bases and J by 4 bases, leaving 18 bases between them. Germline V lookup: CDR1 MNHEY, CDR2 SVGAGI.

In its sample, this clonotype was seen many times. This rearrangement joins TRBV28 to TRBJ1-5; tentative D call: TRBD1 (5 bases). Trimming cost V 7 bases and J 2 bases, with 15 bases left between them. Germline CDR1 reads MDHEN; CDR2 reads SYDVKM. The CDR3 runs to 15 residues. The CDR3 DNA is TGTGCCAGCACCCACGGCGGGGACGGCAATCAGCCCCAGCATTTT. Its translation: CASTHGGDGNQPQHF.

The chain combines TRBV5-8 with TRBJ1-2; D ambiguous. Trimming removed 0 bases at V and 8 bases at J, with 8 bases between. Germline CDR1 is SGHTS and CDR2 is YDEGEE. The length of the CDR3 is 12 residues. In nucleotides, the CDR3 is TGTGCCAGCAGCTTGGACCAAACCGGCTACACCTTC. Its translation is CASSLDQTGYTF. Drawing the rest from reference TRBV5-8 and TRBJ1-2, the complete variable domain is EAGVTQSPTHLIKTRGQQATLRCSPISGHTSVYWYQQALGLGLQFLLWYDEGEERNRGNFPPRFSGRQFPNYSSELNVNALELEDSALYLCASSLDQTGYTFGSGTRLTVV.

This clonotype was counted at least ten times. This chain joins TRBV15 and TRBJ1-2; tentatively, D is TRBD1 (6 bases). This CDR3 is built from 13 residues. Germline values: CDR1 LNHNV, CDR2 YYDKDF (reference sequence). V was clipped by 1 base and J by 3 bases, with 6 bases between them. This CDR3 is CATSRGQDYGYTF. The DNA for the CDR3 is TGTGCCACCAGCAGAGGACAGGACTATGGCTACACCTTC.

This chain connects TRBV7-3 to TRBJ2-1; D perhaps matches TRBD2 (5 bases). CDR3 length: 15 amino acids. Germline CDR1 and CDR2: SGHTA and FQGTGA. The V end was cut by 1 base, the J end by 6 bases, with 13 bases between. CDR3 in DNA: TGTGCCAGCAGCTTAAATGCGGGTACAATCAATGAGCAGTTCTTC. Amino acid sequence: CASSLNAGTINEQFF. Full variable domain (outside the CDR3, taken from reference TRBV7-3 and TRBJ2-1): GAGVSQTPSNKVTEKGKYVELRCDPISGHTALYWYRQSLGQGPEFLIYFQGTGAADDSGLPNDRFFAVRPEGSVSTLKIQRTERGDSAVYLCASSLNAGTINEQFFGPGTRLTVL.

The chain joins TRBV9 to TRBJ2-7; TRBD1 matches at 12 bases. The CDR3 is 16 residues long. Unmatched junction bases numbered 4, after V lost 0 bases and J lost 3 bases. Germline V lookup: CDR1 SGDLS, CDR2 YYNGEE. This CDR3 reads CASSVAGTGGVYEQYF. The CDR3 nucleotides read TGTGCCAGCAGCGTAGCCGGGACAGGGGGCGTCTACGAGCAGTACTTC.

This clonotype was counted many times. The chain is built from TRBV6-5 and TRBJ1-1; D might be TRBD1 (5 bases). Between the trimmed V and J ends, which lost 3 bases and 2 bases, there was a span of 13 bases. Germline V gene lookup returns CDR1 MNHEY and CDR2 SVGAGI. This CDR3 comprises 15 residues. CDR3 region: CASSYWGDHNTEAFF. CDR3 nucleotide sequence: TGTGCCAGCAGTTATTGGGGCGACCACAACACTGAAGCTTTCTTT.

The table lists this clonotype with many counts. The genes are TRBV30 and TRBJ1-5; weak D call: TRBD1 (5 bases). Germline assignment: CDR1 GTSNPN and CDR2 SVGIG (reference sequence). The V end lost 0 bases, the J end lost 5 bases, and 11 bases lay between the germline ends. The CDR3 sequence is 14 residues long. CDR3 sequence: CAWSVTGTDQPQHF. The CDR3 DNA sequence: TGTGCCTGGAGTGTAACGGGGACGGATCAGCCCCAGCATTTT.

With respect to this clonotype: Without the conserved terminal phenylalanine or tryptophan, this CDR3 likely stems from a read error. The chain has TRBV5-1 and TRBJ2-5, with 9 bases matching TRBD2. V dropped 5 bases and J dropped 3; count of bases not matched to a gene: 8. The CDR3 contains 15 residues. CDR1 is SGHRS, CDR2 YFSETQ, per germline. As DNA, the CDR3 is TGCGCCAGCAGACGAGACCGACTAGCGGAAGAGACCCAGTACCTC. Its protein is CASRRDRLAEETQYL.

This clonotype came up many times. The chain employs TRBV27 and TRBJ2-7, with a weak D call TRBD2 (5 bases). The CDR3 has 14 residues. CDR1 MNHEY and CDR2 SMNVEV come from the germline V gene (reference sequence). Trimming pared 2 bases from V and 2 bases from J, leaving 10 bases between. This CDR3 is CASSLRERAYEQYF. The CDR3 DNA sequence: TGTGCCAGCAGTTTACGGGAAAGGGCCTACGAGCAGTACTTC.

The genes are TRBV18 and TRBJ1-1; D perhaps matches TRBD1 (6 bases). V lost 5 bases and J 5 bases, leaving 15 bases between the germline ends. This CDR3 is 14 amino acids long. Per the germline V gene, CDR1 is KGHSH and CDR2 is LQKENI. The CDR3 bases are TGTGCCAGCTCAGAGTCAGGGGTGGGGACTGAAGCTTTCTTT. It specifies CASSESGVGTEAFF.

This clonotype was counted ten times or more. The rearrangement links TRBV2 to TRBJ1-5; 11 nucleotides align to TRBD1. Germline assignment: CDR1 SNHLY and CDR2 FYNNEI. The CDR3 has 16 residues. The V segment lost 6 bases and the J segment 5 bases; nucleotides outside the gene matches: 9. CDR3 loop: CASSARGTGGHQPQHF. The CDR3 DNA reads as TGTGCCAGCAGCGCCAGAGGGACAGGGGGACATCAGCCCCAGCATTTT.